Given below is one T cell receptor (beta chain) in context. As yet, its antigen is unknown. This entry belongs to a study of a mutant IDH1 vaccine in newly diagnosed glioma. At the level of the study: Patients were given eight vaccinations, scheduled in weeks 1, 3, 5, 7, 11, 15, 19 and 23. Vaccine administration was initiated 4-6 weeks following radiotherapy alone, or with temozolomide cycles. Overall study findings and caveats: Variations in leading peripheral T cell clonotypes appeared to have no connection with pseudoprogression.

Repertoires were generated with immunoSEQ multiplex PCR, while TCRdb's copy carries only in-frame clones and drops some. Of some 120,000 clones in the sample, around 80% were seen once. Time point indicated: week 11, during vaccination. In every dose of vaccine, 300 ug of mutant IDH1 20-mer peptide was given alongside topical imiquimod. V was cut by 4 bases and J by 6 bases, with 21 bases left in between. The CDR3 is made up of 16 amino acids. The V gene's germline CDR1 is SGHNT and CDR2 YYREEE (reference sequence). The input for sequencing was PBMCs, taken from a glioma patient whose treatment included an IDH1 peptide vaccine. The receptor was isolated from a man aged 35-49 years with glioma. J is TRBJ2-3 and V is TRBV5-4; D might be TRBD1 or TRBD2, each matching 5 bases. CDR3 sequence reads: CASSQKKRGFLDTQYF. The DNA for the CDR3 is TGTGCCAGCAGCCAAAAGAAGAGGGGATTCTTGGATACGCAGTATTTT.